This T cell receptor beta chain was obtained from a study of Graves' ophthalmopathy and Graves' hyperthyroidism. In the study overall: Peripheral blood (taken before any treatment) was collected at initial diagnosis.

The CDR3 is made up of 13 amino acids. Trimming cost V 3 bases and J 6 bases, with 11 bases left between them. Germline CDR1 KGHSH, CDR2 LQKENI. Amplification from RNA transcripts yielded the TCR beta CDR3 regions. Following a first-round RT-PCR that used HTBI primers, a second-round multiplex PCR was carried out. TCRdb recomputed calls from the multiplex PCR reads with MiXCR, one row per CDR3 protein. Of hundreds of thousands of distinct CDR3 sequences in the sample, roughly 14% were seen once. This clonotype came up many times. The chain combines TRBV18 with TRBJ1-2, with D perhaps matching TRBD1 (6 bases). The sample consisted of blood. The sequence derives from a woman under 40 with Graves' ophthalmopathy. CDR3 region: CASSPSRGNGYTF. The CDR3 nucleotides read TGTGCCAGCTCACCGTCCAGGGGCAATGGCTACACCTTC.